This entry features one T cell receptor beta chain sequence. Its antigen remains unknown. Trimming stripped 5 bases from V and 1 base from J, with 20 bases between. Germline-derived CDR1 and CDR2 are SEHNR and FQNEAQ (reference sequence). The CDR3 is made up of 18 amino acids. The sample belongs to a study of cytomegalovirus exposure and HLA in healthy donors. Amplification used 60 Vbeta primers and 13 Jbeta primers. Assay used: immunoSEQ multiplex PCR; TCRdb lists only in-frame clones, some missing. Its table records 45,000 to 60,000 clones. Study-wide results and caveats: Immune exposure information available was restricted to CMV serostatus. Productive status was seen about 87% or about 30% of the time for most TCR beta V segments in an earlier analysis.

The TCR comes from a male donor in good health and CMV-seronegative. The rearrangement joins TRBV7-9 to TRBJ2-2; possible D gene TRBD2, 5 bases. Sequencing was done on a sample of PBMCs. The CDR3 DNA reads TGTGCCAGCAGCCCCGCCCGTAACGGGGTAAAGAACACCGGGGAGCTGTTTTTT. Protein sequence: CASSPARNGVKNTGELFF.